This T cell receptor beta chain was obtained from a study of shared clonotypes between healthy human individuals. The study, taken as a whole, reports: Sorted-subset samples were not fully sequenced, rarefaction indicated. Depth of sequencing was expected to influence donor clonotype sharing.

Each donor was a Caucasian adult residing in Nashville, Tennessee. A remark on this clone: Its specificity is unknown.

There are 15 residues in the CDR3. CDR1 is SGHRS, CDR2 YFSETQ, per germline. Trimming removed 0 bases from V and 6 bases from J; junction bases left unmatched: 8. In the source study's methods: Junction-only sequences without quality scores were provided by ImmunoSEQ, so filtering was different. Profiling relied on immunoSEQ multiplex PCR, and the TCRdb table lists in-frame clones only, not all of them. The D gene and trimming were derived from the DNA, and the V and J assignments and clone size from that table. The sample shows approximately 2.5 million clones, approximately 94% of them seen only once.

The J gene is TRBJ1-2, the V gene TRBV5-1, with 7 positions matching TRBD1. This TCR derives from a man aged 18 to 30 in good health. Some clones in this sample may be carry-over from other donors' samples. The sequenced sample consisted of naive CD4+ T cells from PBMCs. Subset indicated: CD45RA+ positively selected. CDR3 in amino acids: CASSLAQGQSDGYTF. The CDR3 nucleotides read TGCGCCAGCAGCTTGGCTCAGGGACAGAGTGATGGCTACACCTTC.